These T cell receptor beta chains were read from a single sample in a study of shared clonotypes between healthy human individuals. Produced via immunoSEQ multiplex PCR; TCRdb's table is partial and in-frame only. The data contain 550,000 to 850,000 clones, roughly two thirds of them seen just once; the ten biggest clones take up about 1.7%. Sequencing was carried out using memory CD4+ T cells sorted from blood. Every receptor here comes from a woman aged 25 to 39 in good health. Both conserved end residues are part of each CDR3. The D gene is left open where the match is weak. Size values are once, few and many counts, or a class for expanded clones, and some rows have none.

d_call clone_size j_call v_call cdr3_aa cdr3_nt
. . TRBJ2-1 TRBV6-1 CASSGTPNEQFF TGTGCCAGCAGTGGGACCCCCAATGAGCAGTTCTTC
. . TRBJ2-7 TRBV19 CASSIRARSGYEQYF TGTGCCAGTAGTATCAGGGCTAGGTCAGGATACGAGCAGTACTTC
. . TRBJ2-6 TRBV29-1 CSAHVGSGANVLTF TGCAGCGCCCACGTGGGGTCTGGGGCCAACGTCCTGACTTTC
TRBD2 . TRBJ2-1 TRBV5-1 CASSLSSGRTDNEQFF TGCGCCAGCAGCTTGTCTAGCGGGAGGACCGACAATGAGCAGTTCTTC
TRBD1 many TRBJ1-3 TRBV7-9 CASSFWGQGISGNTIYF TGTGCCAGCAGCTTCTGGGGACAGGGGATCTCTGGAAACACCATATATTTT
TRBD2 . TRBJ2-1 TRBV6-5 CASRGDGGAYNEQFF TGTGCCAGCAGAGGCGATGGGGGGGCCTACAATGAGCAGTTCTTC
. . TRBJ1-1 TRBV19 CASSITDSTTEAFF TGTGCCAGTAGTATAACAGATTCTACCACTGAAGCTTTCTTT
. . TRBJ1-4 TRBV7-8 CASSLRGHATNEKLFF TGTGCCAGCAGCCTCCGGGGGCATGCAACTAATGAAAAACTGTTTTTT
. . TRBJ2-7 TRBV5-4 CASSAPGGGEQYF TGTGCCAGCAGCGCTCCCGGTGGGGGCGAGCAGTACTTC
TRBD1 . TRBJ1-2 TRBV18 CASSPTITGDEGYTF TGTGCCAGCTCACCGACCATAACAGGGGATGAGGGCTACACCTTC
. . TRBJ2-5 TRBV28 CASGLETQYF TGTGCCAGCGGGCTAGAGACCCAGTACTTC
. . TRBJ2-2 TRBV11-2 CASSLSDYHTGELFF TGTGCCAGCAGCTTAAGCGACTACCACACCGGGGAGCTGTTTTTT
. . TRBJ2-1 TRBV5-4 CASSFLSGTPSYNEQFF TGTGCCAGCAGCTTTTTATCCGGGACTCCCTCCTACAATGAGCAGTTCTTC
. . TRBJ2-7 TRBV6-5 CASREVGVLEQYF TGTGCCAGCAGGGAAGTGGGAGTGCTCGAGCAGTACTTC
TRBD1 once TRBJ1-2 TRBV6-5 CASSRQGAHGYTF TGTGCCAGCAGCCGACAGGGGGCGCATGGCTACACCTTC
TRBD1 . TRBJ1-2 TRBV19 CASSIQGAGGYTF TGTGCCAGTAGTATACAGGGGGCGGGTGGCTACACCTTC
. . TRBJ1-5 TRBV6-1 CASGVMGPQHF TGTGCCAGCGGGGTAATGGGGCCCCAGCATTTT
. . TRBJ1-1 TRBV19 CASSQQAGGARTEAFF TGTGCCAGTAGTCAACAGGCCGGGGGCGCGAGGACTGAAGCTTTCTTT
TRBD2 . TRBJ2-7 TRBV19 CASSRNSQRGYEQYF TGTGCCAGTAGTAGAAACTCACAGCGGGGTTACGAGCAGTACTTC